This T cell receptor (beta chain) comes out of a study of blood T cell repertoires in COVID-19. As for the study in general: Whether acute or convalescent, the COVID-19 samples came from the United States, Italy and Spain. In each case, the material was cDNA or gDNA derived from T cells, B-cell-depleted T cells, or PBMCs.

In the study's own analysis: Scientists estimated how many nucleated cells there were by amplifying reference gene primers. Produced via immunoSEQ multiplex PCR; TCRdb's table is partial and in-frame only. Clone size and the V and J calls come from that table; the DNA yielded D and trimming. In the table there are 150,000 to 190,000 clones, 80% to 90% of which are singletons. The V gene end was trimmed by 3 bases and the J gene end by 1 base; junction bases not matched to a gene: 5. The V gene's germline CDR1 is KGHSH and CDR2 LQKENI. This CDR3 is 15 amino acids long. Sequenced sample: peripheral blood. The TCR was taken from a woman aged 45-59 years with acute or convalescent COVID-19. The rearrangement uses TRBV18 and TRBJ1-1, with TRBD1 matching over 7 bases. The CDR3 coding sequence is TGTGCCAGCTCACCCACGACAGGGAAGAACACTGAAGCTTTCTTT. It encodes CASSPTTGKNTEAFF.